Listed below are T cell receptor beta chains from one sample, sequenced in a study of CD8+ T cells in alopecia areata. TCRdb keeps only in-frame clones here, not all; method: immunoSEQ multiplex PCR. The data hold about 160,000 clones, with less than 70% observed a single time. Specimen: CD4+ T cells sorted from blood, collected at week 24, from a patient treated with tofacitinib. Receptors were obtained from a human donor with alopecia areata. CDR3s include the opening cysteine and the closing phenylalanine or tryptophan. The D gene is left open where the match is weak. Size is stated for part of the rows, as once, few or many counts, or as a class when the clone is expanded.

V,J,size,length,D,CDR3,DNA
TRBV11-2,TRBJ2-5,-,16,TRBD2,CASTVGGLAGKETQYF,TGTGCCAGCACCGTAGGGGGGCTAGCGGGGAAAGAGACCCAGTACTTC
TRBV30,TRBJ1-5,few,13,-,CAWSPQGNQPQHF,TGTGCCTGGAGTCCACAGGGAAATCAGCCCCAGCATTTT
TRBV29-1,TRBJ1-1,-,13,-,CSLVQVLNTEAFF,TGCAGCCTCGTACAGGTGCTGAACACTGAAGCTTTCTTT
TRBV5-1,TRBJ2-3,-,15,-,CASRPTGGGSDTQYF,TGCGCCAGCAGACCCACGGGGGGCGGATCAGATACGCAGTATTTT
TRBV10-3,TRBJ1-6,-,15,TRBD1,CAISSRDRDNSPLHF,TGTGCCATCAGTAGCCGGGACAGGGACAATTCACCCCTCCACTTT
TRBV7-2,TRBJ2-7,once,16,-,CASSLVGRGRLHEQYF,TGTGCCAGCAGCTTAGTGGGCCGGGGCAGGCTCCACGAGCAGTACTTC
TRBV2,TRBJ1-2,-,15,TRBD1,CASSEVGQEVDGYTF,TGTGCCAGCAGTGAAGTGGGACAGGAGGTAGACGGCTACACCTTC
TRBV30,TRBJ1-1,-,15,-,CAWTSLSKTNTEAFF,TGTGCCTGGACCTCCTTATCTAAGACGAACACTGAAGCTTTCTTT
TRBV10-3,TRBJ2-5,-,13,TRBD2,CATTGLAGETQYF,TGTGCCACAACGGGACTAGCAGGGGAGACCCAGTACTTC
TRBV27,TRBJ2-3,many,14,TRBD2,CASTWGGSTDTQYF,TGTGCCAGCACTTGGGGGGGGAGCACAGATACGCAGTATTTT
TRBV20-1,TRBJ1-2,-,11,-,CSGARPYGYTF,TGCAGTGGCGCCCGGCCTTATGGCTACACCTTC
TRBV29-1,TRBJ1-2,-,17,TRBD1,CSVWGGQAGERGYGYTF,TGCAGCGTGTGGGGGGGACAGGCGGGAGAACGTGGCTATGGCTACACCTTC
TRBV29-1,TRBJ2-3,-,18,-,CSVAPGGGTSRRTDTQYF,TGCAGCGTTGCCCCGGGGGGCGGGACGAGCCGACGCACAGATACGCAGTATTTT
TRBV15,TRBJ2-7,-,15,-,CATSRDRGLLYEQYF,TGTGCCACCAGCAGAGATCGAGGCCTACTCTACGAGCAGTACTTC
TRBV4-1,TRBJ1-1,-,16,-,CASSGVGGGRISEAFF,TGCGCCAGCAGCGGGGTGGGGGGCGGTCGAATCTCTGAAGCTTTCTTT
TRBV5-6,TRBJ1-4,few,16,-,CASSLFGVDDNEKLFF,TGTGCCAGCAGCTTGTTTGGGGTGGACGACAATGAAAAACTGTTTTTT
TRBV27,TRBJ1-2,-,14,-,CASSGAYPPYGYTF,TGTGCCAGCAGCGGGGCGTACCCCCCTTATGGCTACACCTTC
TRBV27,TRBJ1-2,once,15,TRBD1,CASSATPDRVVGYTF,TGTGCCAGCAGTGCTACTCCCGACAGGGTTGTTGGCTACACCTTC
TRBV5-1,TRBJ2-2,-,14,TRBD1,CASSSGQGAGELFF,TGCGCCAGCAGCAGCGGACAGGGGGCCGGGGAGCTGTTTTTT
TRBV28,TRBJ1-2,-,15,TRBD1,CASSAPTGANYGYTF,TGTGCCAGCAGTGCCCCGACAGGGGCTAACTATGGCTACACCTTC
TRBV6-1,TRBJ2-2,-,14,TRBD1,CATTDRGNTGELFF,TGTGCCACCACTGACAGGGGGAACACCGGGGAGCTGTTTTTT
TRBV29-1,TRBJ1-2,-,13,TRBD1,CSVVGDRGYGYTF,TGCAGCGTTGTAGGGGACAGGGGCTATGGCTACACCTTC
TRBV5-1,TRBJ1-6,few,15,-,CASSLSGGQDSPLHF,TGCGCCAGCAGCTTGAGCGGGGGTCAGGATTCACCCCTCCACTTT
TRBV4-1,TRBJ1-6,-,15,-,CASSQLFPQVSPLHF,TGCGCCAGCAGCCAACTTTTCCCCCAAGTCTCACCCCTCCACTTT
TRBV7-8,TRBJ1-6,-,14,TRBD1,CASRGTGEGSPLHF,TGTGCCAGCAGGGGGACAGGGGAAGGTTCACCCCTCCACTTT
TRBV30,TRBJ2-5,-,14,-,CAWSIGGYQETQYF,TGTGCCTGGAGTATCGGAGGTTACCAAGAGACCCAGTACTTC
TRBV6-5,TRBJ1-1,-,15,TRBD1,CASSLTGTGDTEAFF,TGTGCCAGCAGCCTTACCGGGACAGGAGACACTGAAGCTTTCTTT
TRBV27,TRBJ1-2,once,13,TRBD1,CASRPTGQGGYTF,TGTGCCAGCAGACCGACAGGGCAAGGGGGCTACACCTTC
TRBV29-1,TRBJ2-7,once,13,-,CSFRTAISYEQYF,TGCAGCTTCCGGACAGCCATCTCCTACGAGCAGTACTTC
TRBV4-1,TRBJ1-1,-,15,-,CASSQAGGPYTEAFF,TGCGCCAGCAGCCAGGCCGGGGGCCCGTACACTGAAGCTTTCTTT
TRBV5-1,TRBJ2-1,-,13,-,CASSLGLINEQFF,TGCGCCAGCAGCTTGGGACTAATCAATGAGCAGTTCTTC
TRBV5-1,TRBJ1-6,few,15,-,CASSFSVEVHSPLHF,TGCGCCAGCAGCTTCAGCGTGGAGGTACATTCACCCCTCCACTTT
TRBV5-1,TRBJ2-2,-,13,TRBD2,CASSPSGTGELFF,TGCGCCAGCAGCCCTAGCGGCACCGGGGAGCTGTTTTTT
TRBV29-1,TRBJ1-1,many,14,-,CSVPGQFMNTEAFF,TGCAGCGTCCCAGGACAGTTCATGAACACTGAAGCTTTCTTT
TRBV30,TRBJ2-2,-,14,-,CAWSAVRNTGELFF,TGTGCCTGGAGTGCCGTAAGGAACACCGGGGAGCTGTTTTTT
TRBV29-1,TRBJ2-3,-,14,-,CSVAGDSSTDAQYF,TGCAGCGTTGCAGGGGATTCCAGCACAGATGCGCAGTATTTT
TRBV6-5,TRBJ2-7,-,15,TRBD2,CASSYSASGGYEQYF,TGTGCCAGCAGTTACTCGGCTAGCGGGGGATACGAGCAGTACTTC
TRBV5-6,TRBJ1-6,-,16,-,CASSLRGSVYNSPLHF,TGTGCCAGCAGCTTGCGAGGATCGGTGTATAATTCACCCCTCCACTTT
TRBV25-1,TRBJ1-2,many,13,-,CASSALVDYGYTF,TGTGCCAGCAGTGCCCTCGTAGACTATGGCTACACCTTC
TRBV13,TRBJ1-2,-,14,TRBD1,CASSFRTGGYGYTF,TGTGCCAGCAGCTTCCGGACAGGGGGGTATGGCTACACCTTC
TRBV6-5,TRBJ1-1,-,14,TRBD1,CASSYLTGYTEAFF,TGTGCCAGCAGTTACCTGACAGGGTACACTGAAGCTTTCTTT